The 26 T cell receptor beta chains below come from one sample, sequenced in a study of T cell repertoires in cytomegalovirus infection. TCRdb passed the reads through MiXCR, listing each CDR3 protein once. The table shows around 740,000 distinct CDR3 sequences, with 35% to 40% occurring only once. The specimen sequenced was PBMCs. These TCRs come from a human donor in good health (CMV status not recorded). Some clones in this sample may be carry-over from other donors' samples.

This clonotype has just a few counts. The rearrangement joins TRBV12-3 or TRBV12-4 to TRBJ1-2; 10 bases line up with TRBD1. The V and J ends lost 7 bases and 5 bases, in that order; junction bases with no gene match: 7. The CDR3 is 14 amino acids. The CDR3 loop reads CASTPTGGGYGYTF. CDR3 in DNA: TGTGCCAGCACCCCGACAGGGGGCGGGTATGGCTACACCTTC.

With respect to this clonotype: A much larger clone differs by one base, so this may be a read error. As the CDR3 is not closed by the conserved phenylalanine or tryptophan, this likely results from a read error. The rearrangement links TRBV28 to TRBJ2-7; TRBD1 is a possible D gene (5 bases). The germline V gene has CDR1 MDHEN and CDR2 SYDVKM. V lost 6 bases and J lost 3, with 15 bases in between. The CDR3 has 14 residues. The CDR3 sequence is CASSQRGKLYEQYL. The DNA for the CDR3 is TGTGCCAGCAGCCAAAGGGGCAAGCTCTACGAGCAGTACTTA.

The J gene is TRBJ1-5, the V gene TRBV6-6, with D unclear. Germline V CDR1 and CDR2: MNHNY, SVGAGI (reference sequence). There are 15 residues in the CDR3. Between the trimmed V and J ends, which lost 0 bases and 2 bases, there was a span of 8 bases. Here the CDR3 reads CASSYSELGNQPQHF. The DNA of the CDR3 is TGTGCCAGCAGTTACTCCGAACTAGGCAATCAGCCCCAGCATTTT.

V and J are TRBV4-2 and TRBJ2-7; 7 bases are a match to TRBD1. Germline trimming cut 4 bases from V and 1 base from J; bases unmatched to any gene: 7. Germline CDR1 LGHNA, CDR2 YNFKEQ. CDR3 length equals 15 residues. This chain's CDR3 is CASSPDREGSYEQYF. The CDR3 DNA follows: TGTGCCAGCAGCCCTGACAGGGAAGGTTCCTACGAGCAGTACTTC.

On this clonotype itself: A much larger clonotype is one base distant, so this may be a read error. The chain couples TRBV7-2 to TRBJ2-2; TRBD1 aligns across 8 bases. The CDR3 totals 15 residues. Germline V gene sequence: CDR1 SGHTA, CDR2 FQGNSA. This CDR3 reads CASSLWGQVPGDLFF. The CDR3 DNA reads TGTGCCAGCAGCTTATGGGGACAGGTACCCGGGGATCTGTTTTTT.

This clonotype occurred a few times. The chain recombines TRBV6-5 with TRBJ1-2; 8 positions agree with TRBD1. V was clipped by 4 bases and J by 1 base; unmatched bases: 20. This CDR3 has 20 amino acids. CDR1 and CDR2 from the germline V gene are MNHEY and SVGAGI. The CDR3 sequence is CASSSPFSGGAVKNNYGYTF. The CDR3 region has the DNA TGTGCCAGCAGTTCCCCTTTCTCAGGGGGCGCGGTTAAGAATAACTATGGCTACACCTTC.

This clonotype was counted ten times or more. This sequence joins TRBV7-6 and TRBJ2-7; TRBD2 might be the D (5 bases). The germline V gene has CDR1 SGHVS and CDR2 FNYEAQ. The CDR3 runs 13 residues. V lost 4 bases, J lost 7 bases, and 14 bases lay in between. CDR3 bases: TGTGCCAGCAGCTCTGACGGAAGAGGGGAGCAGTACTTC. As protein: CASSSDGRGEQYF.

This chain connects TRBV27 to TRBJ1-1; D gene ambiguous. The CDR3 is made up of 14 amino acids. With 2 bases removed from V and 7 bases from J, the gap between germline ends came to 14 bases. Germline assignment: CDR1 MNHEY and CDR2 SMNVEV (reference sequence). CDR3 residues: CASSLTAFGIEAFF. The CDR3 DNA sequence: TGTGCCAGCAGTTTAACCGCGTTTGGGATTGAAGCTTTCTTT.

The J gene is TRBJ1-1, the V gene TRBV19, with unresolved D. V lost 3 bases, J lost 3 bases, and 11 bases lay in between. In germline, CDR1 is LNHDA, CDR2 SQIVND (reference sequence). The CDR3 has 14 residues. CDR3 DNA sequence: TGTGCCAGTAGTATCACAGTCTGGGACACTGAAGCTTTCTTT. Translated, it gives CASSITVWDTEAFF.

The J gene is TRBJ2-3, the V gene TRBV7-3; TRBD2 matches 9 bases. The CDR3 runs 16 residues. Losses at the gene ends were 2 bases for V and 4 bases for J; bases not matched to a gene: 7. Germline CDR1 reads SGHTA; CDR2 reads FQGTGA. CDR3 nucleotide sequence: TGTGCCAGCAGCTTAGACGGCGGGGGGGGCTCAGATACGCAGTATTTT. This sequence encodes CASSLDGGGGSDTQYF.

The gene calls are TRBV20-1 and TRBJ1-5; D gene ambiguous. Germline V gene lookup returns CDR1 DFQATT and CDR2 SNEGSKA (reference sequence). There are 14 residues in the CDR3. Between the trimmed V and J ends, which lost 6 bases and 6 bases, there was a span of 18 bases. The CDR3 region has the DNA TGCAGTGCAACCAGGAGGGCGGCGGGTCAGCCCCAGCATTTT. This gives the protein CSATRRAAGQPQHF.

This clonotype was counted a few times. The chain uses TRBV28 and TRBJ2-1; TRBD2 matches at 11 bases. This CDR3 has 14 amino acids. Germline-derived CDR1 and CDR2 are MDHEN and SYDVKM. J gave up 6 bases and V 7 bases, and 5 bases lay outside the gene matches. For the CDR3, the DNA is TGTGCCAGCACACTAGCGGGAGACGTCAATGAGCAGTTCTTC. This translates into CASTLAGDVNEQFF. Complete variable domain (other parts from reference TRBV28 and TRBJ2-1): DVKVTQSSRYLVKRTGEKVFLECVQDMDHENMFWYRQDPGLGLRLIYFSYDVKMKEKGDIPEGYSVSREKKERFSLILESASTNQTSMYLCASTLAGDVNEQFFGPGTRLTVL.

The chain links TRBV7-2 to TRBJ1-1, with a weak D call TRBD1 (5 bases). This CDR3 spans 16 amino acids. Germline CDR1 is SGHTA and CDR2 is FQGNSA. V dropped 0 bases and J dropped 0 bases, with 11 bases sitting between them. CDR3 residues: CASSLAGPQMNTEAFF. CDR3 in DNA: TGTGCCAGCAGCTTAGCGGGACCGCAGATGAACACTGAAGCTTTCTTT.

The rearrangement links TRBV7-2 to TRBJ2-5, with no clear D. Between the trimmed V and J ends, which lost 5 bases and 5 bases, there was a span of 21 bases. Germline loops: CDR1 SGHTA, CDR2 FQGNSA. This CDR3 region has 16 residues. The DNA of the CDR3 is TGTGCCAGCAGCATATACCCCGGCAGTGCCCCGGAGACCCAGTACTTC. It specifies CASSIYPGSAPETQYF.

The J gene is TRBJ1-6, the V gene TRBV6-2 or TRBV6-3; the D is unclear. With 0 bases removed from V and 5 bases from J, the gap between germline ends came to 14 bases. In germline, CDR1 is MNHEY, CDR2 SVGEGT. CDR3 length: 17 residues. The CDR3 loop is CASSYSGRRLNNSPLHF. For the CDR3, the DNA is TGTGCCAGCAGTTACTCGGGAAGAAGGCTAAATAATTCACCCCTCCACTTT.

There are a few counts of this clonotype. The chain recombines TRBV5-1 with TRBJ2-1; D might be TRBD2 (6 bases). Trimming stripped 1 base from V and 6 bases from J, with 14 bases between. The V gene's germline CDR1 is SGHRS and CDR2 YFSETQ. The CDR3 totals 15 residues. CDR3 sequence: CASSLFSTAGNEQFF. The CDR3 nucleotides are TGCGCCAGCAGCTTGTTCTCGACAGCGGGCAATGAGCAGTTCTTC.

This clonotype was seen more than once but under ten times. This rearrangement joins TRBV19 to TRBJ2-4; 7 nucleotides line up with TRBD1. The length of the CDR3 is 15 residues. V shed 7 bases, J shed 0 bases, and the junction held 6 bases outside the gene matches. Germline V CDR1 and CDR2: LNHDA, SQIVND (reference sequence). CDR3 loop: CASMGRGLAKNIQYF. CDR3 in DNA: TGTGCCAGTATGGGAAGGGGGCTAGCCAAAAACATTCAGTACTTC.

This chain links TRBV7-2 with TRBJ1-5, with D possibly being TRBD1 (5 bases). The CDR3 extends over 15 amino acids. The germline V and J ends were trimmed by 3 bases and 5 bases, with 14 bases remaining between them. CDR1 and CDR2 (germline): SGHTA, FQGNSA. The CDR3 DNA reads as TGTGCCAGCAGCTTGGGGCGTCCCCCGCATCAGCCCCAGCATTTT. Translating gives CASSLGRPPHQPQHF.

The chain joins TRBV25-1 to TRBJ2-7; D tentatively fits TRBD1 or TRBD2 (5 bases each). The CDR3 loop spans 15 amino acids. Germline V gives CDR1 MGHDK, CDR2 SYGVNS. Trimming stripped 2 bases from V and 1 base from J, with 12 bases between. This CDR3 is CASSEEGPRSYEQYF. CDR3 DNA: TGTGCCAGCAGTGAAGAGGGACCCCGATCCTACGAGCAGTACTTC.

The sample holds one count of this clonotype. This sequence joins TRBV28 and TRBJ1-4, with TRBD1 as a possible D gene (6 bases). V was shortened by 8 bases and J by 6 bases, with 13 bases between the two germline ends. Germline values: CDR1 MDHEN, CDR2 SYDVKM. The CDR3 covers 13 residues. The CDR3 spells CASWGAPDEKLFF. The CDR3 nucleotides are TGTGCCAGCTGGGGGGCGCCGGATGAAAAACTGTTTTTT.

The gene calls are TRBV29-1 and TRBJ2-7; D ambiguous. The CDR3 covers 11 residues. Germline V gene data show CDR1 as SQVTM and CDR2 as ANQGSEA. V was pared by 4 bases and J by 0 bases, with 4 bases between. CDR3 in DNA: TGCAGCGTTGTAGACTCCTACGAGCAGTACTTC. It translates to CSVVDSYEQYF.

V and J are TRBV7-3 and TRBJ2-1; the match to TRBD2 covers 8 bases. V was pared by 1 base and J by 5 bases, with 13 bases of the junction left unmatched. CDR3 length: 18 amino acids. Germline V lookup: CDR1 SGHTA, CDR2 FQGTGA. CDR3 nucleotide sequence: TGTGCCAGCAGCTTAAGGGGCCCGGGGGGGCGATCCCACAATGAGCAGTTCTTC. Its translation is CASSLRGPGGRSHNEQFF.

This sequence joins TRBV10-3 and TRBJ2-1; 9 bases agree with TRBD1. Germline CDR1 is ENHRY and CDR2 is SYGVKD. Trimming took 8 bases from V and 6 from J; bases not matched to a gene: 5. This CDR3 has 13 amino acids. CDR3 amino acids: CAISGTGPNEQFF. In DNA, the CDR3 is TGTGCCATCTCGGGGACAGGGCCCAATGAGCAGTTCTTC.

The chain employs TRBV7-6 and TRBJ1-6, with TRBD1 as a possible D gene (5 bases). The CDR3 has 13 residues. Deletions cut 5 bases from V and 10 bases from J, with 12 bases between. The germline V gene has CDR1 SGHVS and CDR2 FNYEAQ. The CDR3 nucleotides are TGTGCCAGCAGCCCCCGGGACGCATCACCCCTCCACTTT. Protein product: CASSPRDASPLHF. The full variable domain, its missing parts supplied by reference TRBV7-6 and TRBJ1-6, is GAGVSQSPRYKVTKRGQDVALRCDPISGHVSLYWYRQALGQGPEFLTYFNYEAQQDKSGLPNDRFSAERPEGSISTLTIQRTEQRDSAMYRCASSPRDASPLHFGNGTRLTVT.

There are a few counts of this clonotype. The chain combines TRBV12-3 or TRBV12-4 with TRBJ1-1, with D unresolved. The CDR3 spans 14 residues. The V end lost 5 bases, the J end lost 6 bases, and 16 bases lay between the germline ends. Written as DNA, the CDR3 is TGTGCCAGCAGTCATGGGCGGGGTAAGGCTGAAGCTTTCTTT. It yields the protein CASSHGRGKAEAFF.

This clonotype was seen only a few times. V gene TRBV7-8 combines with J gene TRBJ2-5; D ambiguous. From germline, CDR1 is SGHVS and CDR2 FQNEAQ. The CDR3 has 22 amino acids. Trimming cost V 5 bases and J 3 bases, with 37 bases left between them. DNA of the CDR3: TGTGCCAGCAGCCTCGAACCAATTGCAGTTAGTAGTCGTTCGGGCCGTAAAGAGACCCAGTACTTC. As protein: CASSLEPIAVSSRSGRKETQYF.